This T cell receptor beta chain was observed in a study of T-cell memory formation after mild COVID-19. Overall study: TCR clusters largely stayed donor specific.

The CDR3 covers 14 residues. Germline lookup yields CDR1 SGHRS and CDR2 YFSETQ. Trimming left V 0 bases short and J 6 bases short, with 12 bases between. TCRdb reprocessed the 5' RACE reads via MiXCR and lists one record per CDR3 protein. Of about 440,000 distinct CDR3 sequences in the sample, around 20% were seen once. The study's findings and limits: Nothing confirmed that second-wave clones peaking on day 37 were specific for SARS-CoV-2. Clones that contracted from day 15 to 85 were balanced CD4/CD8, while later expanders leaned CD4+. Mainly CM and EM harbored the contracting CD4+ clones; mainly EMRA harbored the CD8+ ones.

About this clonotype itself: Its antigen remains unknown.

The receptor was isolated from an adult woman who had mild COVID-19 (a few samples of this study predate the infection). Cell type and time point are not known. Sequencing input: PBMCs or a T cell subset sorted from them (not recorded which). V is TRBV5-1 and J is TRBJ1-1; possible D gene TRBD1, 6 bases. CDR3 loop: CASSLGDQGSEAFF. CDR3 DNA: TGCGCCAGCAGCTTGGGGGACCAGGGGTCTGAAGCTTTCTTT.